This section outlines one TCR beta chain sequence together with its context. In the authors' methods: Estimation of nucleated cell counts relied on the amplification of reference gene primers. Profiled with immunoSEQ multiplex PCR; TCRdb holds only in-frame clones, not every one. V and J calls and clone size are given by that table; D and trimming were obtained from the DNA. This sample carries 250,000 to 300,000 clones, 75% to 90% of them seen once, and the ten largest clones take 4% to 5%. The data originate from a study of blood T cell repertoires in COVID-19. Overall study: Collection of acute and convalescent COVID-19 samples took place in the United States, Italy and Spain. The cDNA or gDNA used as material had been derived from T cells, B-cell-depleted T cells, or PBMCs.

V gave up 5 bases and J gave up 4 bases; unmatched junction bases: 0. Germline values: CDR1 GTSNPN, CDR2 SVGIG (reference sequence). The CDR3 has 12 residues. This sequence was found in a woman between 35 and 50 years old who had recovered from COVID-19. This chain links TRBV30 with TRBJ2-5; TRBD2 matches 11 bases. Sequencing used peripheral blood. The CDR3 spells CAWGTSGETQYF. CDR3 coding DNA: TGTGCCTGGGGGACTAGCGGAGAGACCCAGTACTTC. Drawing the rest from reference TRBV30 and TRBJ2-5, the complete variable domain is SQTIHQWPATLVQPVGSPLSLECTVEGTSNPNLYWYRQAAGRGLQLLFYSVGIGQISSEVPQNLSASRPQDRQFILSSKKLLLSDSGFYLCAWGTSGETQYFGPGTRLLVL.